This TCR beta chain was sequenced in a study of CD8 T cells in Susac syndrome. At the level of the study: Patients with Susac syndrome were therapy-naive, treated with corticosteroids, or treated with intravenous immunoglobulin alone when blood was collected. Broader study findings: Clonal expansion was missing from Susac syndrome CD4+ T cell repertoires.

A word on this clonotype: Its antigen is currently unknown.

Random hexamers were used to reverse transcribe an amount of about 0.45 to 1 ug RNA. The TCR beta CDR3 was amplified by immunoSEQ multiplex PCR across 54 Vbeta, 13 Jbeta. TCRdb processed the immunoSEQ multiplex PCR reads anew with MiXCR; each CDR3 protein has one entry. Of around 230,000 distinct CDR3 sequences in the sample, approximately 95% were seen once. Through negative isolation, CD4+ and CD8+ T cells were obtained, while TEMRA cells were enriched using FACS. V gave up 0 bases and J gave up 7 bases, with 13 bases separating them. Germline CDR1 reads DFQATT; CDR2 reads SNEGSKA (reference sequence). The CDR3 extends over 13 amino acids.

Sequences were obtained from CD4+ T cells from PBMCs. The V gene is TRBV20-1, the J gene TRBJ2-7; the D is unclear. The sequence came from a human donor with Susac syndrome. CDR3 residues: CSARDIMVREQYF. In DNA form, the CDR3 reads TGCAGTGCTAGAGATATTATGGTTCGTGAGCAGTACTTC.